These T cell receptor beta chains were read from a single sample in a study of memory CD4+ T cells and cytomegalovirus serostatus. Profiled with immunoSEQ multiplex PCR; TCRdb holds only in-frame clones, not every one. There are approximately 88,000 clones in the sample; 80% occur only once, and 3.6% lies in the top ten. Sequenced sample: memory CD4+ T cells from blood. Source of these receptors: an adult in good health and CMV-seropositive. The CDR3 runs from the conserved cysteine through the conserved F or W. The order of the fields is D gene, J gene, clone size, V gene, CDR3 DNA, CDR3 protein. A D gene is named only where the DNA matches it firmly. Clone size is shown for a subset of rows, as once, few, many or a class of expanded clone.

. TRBJ1-3 . TRBV7-8 TGTGCCAGCAGCTTAAGATCGACGCGCTCCATCTCTGGAAACACCATATATTTT CASSLRSTRSISGNTIYF
TRBD2 TRBJ2-2 many TRBV12-5 TGTGCTAGTGGTTTAGGAGCGGGAGTCACCGGGGAGCTGTTTTTT CASGLGAGVTGELFF
TRBD1 TRBJ1-2 . TRBV7-8 TGTGCCAGCAGCCCGGGACAGGGGGCGTATGGCTACACCTTC CASSPGQGAYGYTF
TRBD1 TRBJ2-3 . TRBV7-9 TGTGCCAGCAGCAGTAGGACAGGGCTCACTGGGAGCACAGATACGCAGTATTTT CASSSRTGLTGSTDTQYF
TRBD2 TRBJ2-7 . TRBV7-9 TGTGCCAGCAGCCGGGAGGTTACCTTCTCCTACGAGCAGTACTTC CASSREVTFSYEQYF
. TRBJ2-7 . TRBV28 TGTGCCAGCAGAGGGACCGCATCTGGGGAGCAGTACTTC CASRGTASGEQYF
. TRBJ1-1 . TRBV18 TGTGCCAGCTCTCAACTCCGGGACACTGAAGCTTTCTTT CASSQLRDTEAFF
. TRBJ1-5 few TRBV28 TGTGCCAGCACCCGGGACGGGAATCAGCCCCAGCATTTT CASTRDGNQPQHF
. TRBJ2-7 . TRBV4-3 TGCGCCAGCAGCCAAGTCCAGGGAGGCGAGCAGTACTTC CASSQVQGGEQYF
. TRBJ2-6 . TRBV5-1 TGCGCCAGCAGCTTGGGACAGAGCTCTGGGGCCAACGTCCTGACTTTC CASSLGQSSGANVLTF
. TRBJ2-1 . TRBV7-2 TGTGCCAGCAGCTTTTACAGGGTCTACAATGAGCAGTTCTTC CASSFYRVYNEQFF
TRBD1 TRBJ2-5 . TRBV5-1 TGCGCCAGCAGCGCCGGACAGGTCTGGGAGACCCAGTACTTC CASSAGQVWETQYF
TRBD1 TRBJ2-5 . TRBV10-3 TGTGCCATCAGTGACAATCAGCAGGGGGCAGGGGAGACCCAGTACTTC CAISDNQQGAGETQYF
. TRBJ1-4 once TRBV19 TGTGCCAGTAGCATTAGGATACGGGAAAAACTGTTTTTT CASSIRIREKLFF
TRBD1 TRBJ1-2 . TRBV15 TGTGCCACCAGCGCCTCGGGACAGGGGGCGAGGGGTGGCTACACCTTC CATSASGQGARGGYTF
. TRBJ1-2 . TRBV10-3 TGTGCCATCTGGAAAGACAACAACTATGGCTACACCTTC CAIWKDNNYGYTF
TRBD1 TRBJ1-2 . TRBV28 TGTGCCAGCAGCCCACAGGGGGACTATGGCTACACCTTC CASSPQGDYGYTF
. TRBJ1-2 . TRBV28 TGTGCCAGCAGTTCACAGGTTGGCTATGGCTACACCTTC CASSSQVGYGYTF
TRBD2 TRBJ2-5 . TRBV25-1 TGTGCCAGCAGTCTGCATGGGGGGGTCTACGGGGGAGAGACCCAGTACTTC CASSLHGGVYGGETQYF
. TRBJ1-1 few TRBV6-6 TGTGCCAGCAGGGGTACCGGACAGACCAAGAACACTGAAGCTTTCTTT CASRGTGQTKNTEAFF
TRBD2 TRBJ2-1 . TRBV15 TGTGCCACCAGCAGAGACGAGCGGGAGTTCGATGAGCAGTTCTTC CATSRDEREFDEQFF
TRBD2 TRBJ2-1 . TRBV9 TGTGCCAGCAGCTTAAGACTAGCGGCTTCGTCCTACAATGAGCAGTTCTTC CASSLRLAASSYNEQFF
TRBD2 TRBJ2-1 . TRBV19 TGTGCCAGTAGTCGCCTCGGCTTAGCGGGAGGGCCGGGGAATGAGCAGTTCTTC CASSRLGLAGGPGNEQFF
TRBD1 TRBJ2-7 . TRBV5-1 TGCGCCAGCAGCTCTACAGGGGACGAGCAGTACTTC CASSSTGDEQYF
TRBD1 TRBJ2-5 . TRBV19 TGTGCCAGTAGTAGGGTCCGGGGACAGGGAGGCCAAGAGACCCAGTACTTC CASSRVRGQGGQETQYF
TRBD2 TRBJ2-7 . TRBV6-1 TGTGCCAGCAGTGAAGTTGGGACTAGCGGGAGATCCGAGCAGTACTTC CASSEVGTSGRSEQYF
. TRBJ1-1 . TRBV7-2 TGTGCCAGCAGCGTTCGCGCGGGAGCAACTGAAGCTTTCTTT CASSVRAGATEAFF
. TRBJ1-2 . TRBV28 TGTGCCAGCAGTTTATCACAGGGACCGGGCTATGGCTACACCTTC CASSLSQGPGYGYTF
TRBD1 TRBJ2-7 . TRBV5-6 TGTGCCAGCAGCTTAGGACAGGGGGGCCACGAGCAGTACTTC CASSLGQGGHEQYF
TRBD1 TRBJ2-4 . TRBV28 TGTGCCAGCAGTCGGGACAGGGGGAGAGAGGCCAAAAACATTCAGTACTTC CASSRDRGREAKNIQYF
. TRBJ1-1 . TRBV19 TGTGCCAGTAGTAGACGACAGACGAACACTGAAGCTTTCTTT CASSRRQTNTEAFF
TRBD1 TRBJ1-4 . TRBV19 TGTGCCAGTAAGGACAGGGGTAACGCTAATGAAAAACTGTTTTTT CASKDRGNANEKLFF
. TRBJ1-1 . TRBV9 TGTGCCAGCAGCGTAGGGCCAAACACTGAAGCTTTCTTT CASSVGPNTEAFF
. TRBJ2-7 medium-sized TRBV28 TGTGCCAGCAGTTTATCCGGAATGGGTAGCAAGCAGTACTTC CASSLSGMGSKQYF
. TRBJ2-3 . TRBV11-3 TGTGCCAGCAGCTTAGGAGGGAGAACCACAGATACGCAGTATTTT CASSLGGRTTDTQYF
. TRBJ2-1 few TRBV6-1 TGTGCCAGCAGTGGAAAGGACCCATACAATGAGCAGTTCTTC CASSGKDPYNEQFF
TRBD1 TRBJ1-2 . TRBV15 TGTGCCACCACCCCGGCGGGACAGGGGGCGTTTGGCTACACCTTC CATTPAGQGAFGYTF
TRBD2 TRBJ2-1 . TRBV9 TGTGCCAGCAGCGTAGCCGGGCTATTGGGACTAGCGGGAGGGAAAGGCAATGAGCAGTTCTTC CASSVAGLLGLAGGKGNEQFF
. TRBJ2-1 . TRBV28 TGTGCCAGCAGTTCACCTGACACCTACAATGAGCAGTTCTTC CASSSPDTYNEQFF
. TRBJ2-7 . TRBV11-2 TGTGCCAGCAGCATTTCATACGAGCAGTACTTC CASSISYEQYF
. TRBJ2-3 . TRBV5-1 TGCGCCAGCAGCCCCTCGGGCACAGATACGCAGTATTTT CASSPSGTDTQYF
TRBD1 TRBJ2-7 . TRBV10-3 TGTGCCATCAGTGCCGGGACAGGGGGCTCCTACGAGCAGTACTTC CAISAGTGGSYEQYF
TRBD1 TRBJ1-5 . TRBV5-8 TGTGCCAGCAGCTTGGGCCCGGGACAGGGTAACAATCAGCCCCAGCATTTT CASSLGPGQGNNQPQHF
TRBD2 TRBJ2-1 . TRBV11-1 TGTGCCAGCAGCCCGACCCAACTAGCGGGAGGGAGTCGGTTCTTC CASSPTQLAGGSRFF
. TRBJ2-3 . TRBV11-2 TGTGCCAGCAGCATCAGAGGGAGCACAGATACGCAGTATTTT CASSIRGSTDTQYF
. TRBJ1-2 . TRBV28 TGTGCCAGCAGTCAGACACACAACTATGGCTACACCTTC CASSQTHNYGYTF
TRBD1 TRBJ2-3 . TRBV10-1 TGCGCCAGCAGTAAGGACAGGATGGACACAGATACGCAGTATTTT CASSKDRMDTDTQYF
TRBD1 TRBJ1-4 . TRBV6-5 TGTGCCAGCCCGACAGGGTGCATCCAGAAAGAAAAACTGTTTTTT CASPTGCIQKEKLFF
. TRBJ1-4 . TRBV10-1 TGCGCCAGCAGTGCGGGTCAGACCGGTGAAAAACTGTTTTTT CASSAGQTGEKLFF
. TRBJ2-7 . TRBV5-6 TGTGCCAGCAGCTTGGGGACAGCCTCCTACGAGCAGTACTTC CASSLGTASYEQYF
. TRBJ1-5 . TRBV19 TGTGCCAGTAGTGACAGGAGGGCCCAGCCCCAGCATTTT CASSDRRAQPQHF